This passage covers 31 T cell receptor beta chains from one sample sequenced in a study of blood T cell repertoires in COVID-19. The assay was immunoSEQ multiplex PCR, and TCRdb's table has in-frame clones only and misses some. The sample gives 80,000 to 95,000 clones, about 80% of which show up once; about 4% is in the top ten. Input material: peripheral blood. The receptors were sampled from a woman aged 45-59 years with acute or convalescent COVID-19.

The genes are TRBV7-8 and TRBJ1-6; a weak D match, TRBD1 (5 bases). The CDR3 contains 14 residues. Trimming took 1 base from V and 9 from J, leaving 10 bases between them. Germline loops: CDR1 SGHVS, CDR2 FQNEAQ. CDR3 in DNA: TGTGCCAGCAGCTTAGACCCAGGGATTTCACCCCTCCACTTT. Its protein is CASSLDPGISPLHF.

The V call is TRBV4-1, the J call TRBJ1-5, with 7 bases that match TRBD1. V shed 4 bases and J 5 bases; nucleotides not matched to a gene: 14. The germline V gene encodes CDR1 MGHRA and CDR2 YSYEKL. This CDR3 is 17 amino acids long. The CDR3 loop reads CASSPILYSTGDQPQHF. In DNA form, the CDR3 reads TGCGCCAGCAGCCCGATTCTCTACAGCACAGGGGATCAGCCCCAGCATTTT.

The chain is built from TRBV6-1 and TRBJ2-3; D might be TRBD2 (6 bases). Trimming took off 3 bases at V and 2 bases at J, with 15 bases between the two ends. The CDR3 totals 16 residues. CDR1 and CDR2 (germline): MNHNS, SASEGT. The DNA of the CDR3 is TGTGCCAGCAGTGAGGCTCCGGGACTCTTCACAGATACGCAGTATTTT. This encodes CASSEAPGLFTDTQYF.

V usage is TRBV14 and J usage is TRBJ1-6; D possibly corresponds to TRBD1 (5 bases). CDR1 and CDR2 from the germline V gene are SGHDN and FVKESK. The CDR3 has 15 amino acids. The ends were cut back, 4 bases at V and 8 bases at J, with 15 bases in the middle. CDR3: CASSPTLGRDSPLHF. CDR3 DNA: TGTGCCAGCAGCCCTACTCTGGGCAGGGATTCACCCCTCCACTTT.

As DNA, the CDR3 is TGTGCCAGCAGCCCCCGGCGGGGGCACTTTACAGATACGCAGTATTTT. This gives the protein CASSPRRGHFTDTQYF. The rearrangement joins TRBV3-1 (or the pseudogene TRBV3-2) to TRBJ2-3; a weak D match, TRBD2 (7 bases). V was trimmed by 4 bases and J by 3 bases, leaving 17 bases between them. CDR1 and CDR2 from the germline V gene are LGHDT and YNNKEL (reference sequence). The CDR3 runs 16 residues.

The CDR3 reads CAGQGEGGTEAFF. The CDR3, as DNA: TGTGCCGGACAGGGTGAGGGGGGCACTGAAGCTTTCTTT. The rearrangement links TRBV27 to TRBJ1-1, with 8 bases matching TRBD1. CDR1 and CDR2 from the germline V gene are MNHEY and SMNVEV (reference sequence). CDR3 length equals 13 residues. V was pared by 11 bases and J by 4 bases, with 9 bases of the junction left unmatched.

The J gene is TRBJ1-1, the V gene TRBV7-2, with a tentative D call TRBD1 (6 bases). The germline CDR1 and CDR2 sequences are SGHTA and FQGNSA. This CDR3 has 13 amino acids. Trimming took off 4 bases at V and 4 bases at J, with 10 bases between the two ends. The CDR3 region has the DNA TGTGCCAGCAGCTACGGACAGTTCACTGAAGCTTTCTTT. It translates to CASSYGQFTEAFF.

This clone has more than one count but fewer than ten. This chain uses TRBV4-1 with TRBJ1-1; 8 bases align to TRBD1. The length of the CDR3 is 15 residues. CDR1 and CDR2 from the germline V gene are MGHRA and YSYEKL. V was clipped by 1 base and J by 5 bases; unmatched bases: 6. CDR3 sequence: CASSQAPGGWTEAFF. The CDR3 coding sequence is TGCGCCAGCAGCCAAGCACCAGGGGGCTGGACTGAAGCTTTCTTT.

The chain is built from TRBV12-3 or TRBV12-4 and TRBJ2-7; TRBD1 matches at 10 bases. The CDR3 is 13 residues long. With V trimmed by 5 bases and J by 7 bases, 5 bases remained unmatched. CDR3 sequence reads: CASSKTGGREQYF. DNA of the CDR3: TGTGCCAGCAGTAAGACAGGGGGCAGGGAGCAGTACTTC.

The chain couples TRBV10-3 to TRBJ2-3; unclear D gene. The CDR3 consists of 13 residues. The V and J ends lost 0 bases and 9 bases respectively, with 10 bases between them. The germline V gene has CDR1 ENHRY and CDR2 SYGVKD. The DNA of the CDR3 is TGTGCCATCAGTGAGTCTGAGCTAGGCACGCAGTATTTT. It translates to CAISESELGTQYF.

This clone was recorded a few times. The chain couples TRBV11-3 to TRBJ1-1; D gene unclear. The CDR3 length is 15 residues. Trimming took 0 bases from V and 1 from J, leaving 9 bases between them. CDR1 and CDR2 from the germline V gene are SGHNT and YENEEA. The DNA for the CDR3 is TGTGCCAGCAGCTTAGACGGAGAGGGGAACACTGAAGCTTTCTTT. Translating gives CASSLDGEGNTEAFF.

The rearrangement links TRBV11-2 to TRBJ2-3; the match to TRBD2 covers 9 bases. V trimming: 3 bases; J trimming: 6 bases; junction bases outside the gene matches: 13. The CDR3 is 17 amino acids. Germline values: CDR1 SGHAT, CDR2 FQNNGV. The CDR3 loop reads CASSFEWGSGGRDTQYF. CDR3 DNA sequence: TGTGCCAGCAGCTTCGAATGGGGTAGCGGGGGCCGGGATACGCAGTATTTT.

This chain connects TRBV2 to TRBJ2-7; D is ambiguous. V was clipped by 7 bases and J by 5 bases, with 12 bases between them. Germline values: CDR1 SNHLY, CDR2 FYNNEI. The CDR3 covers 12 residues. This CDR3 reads CASITQTNEQYF. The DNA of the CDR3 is TGTGCCAGCATAACACAGACCAACGAGCAGTACTTC. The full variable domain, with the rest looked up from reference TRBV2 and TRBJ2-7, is EPEVTQTPSHQVTQMGQEVILRCVPISNHLYFYWYRQILGQKVEFLVSFYNNEISEKSEIFDDQFSVERPDGSNFTLKIRSTKLEDSAMYFCASITQTNEQYFGPGTRLTVT.

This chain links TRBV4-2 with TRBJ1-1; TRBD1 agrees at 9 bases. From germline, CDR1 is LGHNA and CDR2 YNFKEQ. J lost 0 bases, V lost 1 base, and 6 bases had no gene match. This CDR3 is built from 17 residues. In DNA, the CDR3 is TGTGCCAGCAGCCAAGTACCGGGGACAGGGATGAACACTGAAGCTTTCTTT. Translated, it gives CASSQVPGTGMNTEAFF.

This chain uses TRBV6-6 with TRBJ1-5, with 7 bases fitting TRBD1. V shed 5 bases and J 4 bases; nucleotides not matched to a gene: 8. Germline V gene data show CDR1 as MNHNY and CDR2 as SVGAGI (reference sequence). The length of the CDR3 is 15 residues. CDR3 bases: TGTGCCAGCAGTCGCAGGGGGGAGCGGAATCAGCCCCAGCATTTT. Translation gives CASSRRGERNQPQHF.

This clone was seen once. The CDR3 DNA is TGTGCCAGCAGTTGGGGGACAACAAACACTGAAGCTTTCTTT. Amino acid sequence: CASSWGTTNTEAFF. The rearrangement joins TRBV6-5 to TRBJ1-1; D may be TRBD1 (6 bases). This CDR3 contains 14 residues. V was pared by 4 bases and J by 2 bases, with 11 bases between. Germline-derived CDR1 and CDR2 are MNHEY and SVGAGI.

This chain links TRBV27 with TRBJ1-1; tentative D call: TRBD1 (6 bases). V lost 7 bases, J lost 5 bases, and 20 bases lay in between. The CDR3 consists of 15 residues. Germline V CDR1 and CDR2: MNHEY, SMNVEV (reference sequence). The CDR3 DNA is TGTGCCAGCACCCCCGGATCGGGGGGCGCGACTGAAGCTTTCTTT. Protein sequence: CASTPGSGGATEAFF.

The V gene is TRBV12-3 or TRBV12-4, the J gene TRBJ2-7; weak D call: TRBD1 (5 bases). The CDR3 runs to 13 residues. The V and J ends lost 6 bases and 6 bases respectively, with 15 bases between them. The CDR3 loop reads CASSLRMQGEQYF. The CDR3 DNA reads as TGTGCCAGCAGCTTAAGGATGCAGGGCGAGCAGTACTTC.

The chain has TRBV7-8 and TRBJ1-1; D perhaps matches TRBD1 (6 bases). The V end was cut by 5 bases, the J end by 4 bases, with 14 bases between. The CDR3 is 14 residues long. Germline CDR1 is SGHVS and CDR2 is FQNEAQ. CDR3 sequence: CASSLNRVRTEAFF. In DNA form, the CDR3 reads TGTGCCAGCAGCCTAAACAGGGTTCGCACTGAAGCTTTCTTT.

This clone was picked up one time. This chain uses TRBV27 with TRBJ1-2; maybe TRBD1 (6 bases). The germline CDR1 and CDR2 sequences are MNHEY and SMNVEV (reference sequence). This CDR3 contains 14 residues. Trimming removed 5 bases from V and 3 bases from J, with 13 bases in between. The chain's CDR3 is CASSLGRGDYGYTF. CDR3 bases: TGTGCCAGCAGTCTGGGCAGGGGAGACTATGGCTACACCTTC.

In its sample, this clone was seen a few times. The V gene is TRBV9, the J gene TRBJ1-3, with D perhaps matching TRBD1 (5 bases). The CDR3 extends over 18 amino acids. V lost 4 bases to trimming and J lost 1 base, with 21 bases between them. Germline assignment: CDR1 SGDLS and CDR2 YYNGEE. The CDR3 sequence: CASSSPRGGEYSGNTIYF. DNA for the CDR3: TGTGCCAGCAGCTCCCCCCGGGGGGGAGAATATTCTGGAAACACCATATATTTT.

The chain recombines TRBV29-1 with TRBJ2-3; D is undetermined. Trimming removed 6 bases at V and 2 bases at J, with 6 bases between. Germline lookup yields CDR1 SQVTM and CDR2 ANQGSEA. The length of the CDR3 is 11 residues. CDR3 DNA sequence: TGCAGCGTATCAAACACAGATACGCAGTATTTT. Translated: CSVSNTDTQYF.

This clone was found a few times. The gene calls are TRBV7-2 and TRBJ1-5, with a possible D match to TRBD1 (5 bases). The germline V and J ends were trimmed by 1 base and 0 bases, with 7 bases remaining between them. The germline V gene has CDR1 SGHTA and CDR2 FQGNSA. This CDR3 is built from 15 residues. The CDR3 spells CASSLGQFSNQPQHF. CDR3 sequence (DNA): TGTGCCAGCAGCTTAGGACAGTTTAGCAATCAGCCCCAGCATTTT.

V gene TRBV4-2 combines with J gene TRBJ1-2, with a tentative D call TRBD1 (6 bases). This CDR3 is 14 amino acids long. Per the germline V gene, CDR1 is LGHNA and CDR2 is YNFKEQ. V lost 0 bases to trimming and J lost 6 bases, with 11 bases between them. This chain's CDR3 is CASSQDQGRDGYTF. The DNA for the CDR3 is TGTGCCAGCAGCCAAGATCAGGGGCGAGATGGCTACACCTTC.

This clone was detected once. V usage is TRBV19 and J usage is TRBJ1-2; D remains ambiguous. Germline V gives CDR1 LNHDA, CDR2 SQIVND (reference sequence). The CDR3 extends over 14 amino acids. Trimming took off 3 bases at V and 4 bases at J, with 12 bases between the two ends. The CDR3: CASSMDGEGYGYTF. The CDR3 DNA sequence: TGTGCCAGTAGTATGGACGGGGAGGGCTATGGCTACACCTTC.

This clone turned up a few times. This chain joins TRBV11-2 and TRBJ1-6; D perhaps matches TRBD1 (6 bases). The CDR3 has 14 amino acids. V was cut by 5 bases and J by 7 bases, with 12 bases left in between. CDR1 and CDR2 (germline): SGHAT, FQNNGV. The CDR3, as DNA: TGTGCCAGCAGCCCCAGGGGAACGAATTCACCCCTCCACTTT. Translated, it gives CASSPRGTNSPLHF.

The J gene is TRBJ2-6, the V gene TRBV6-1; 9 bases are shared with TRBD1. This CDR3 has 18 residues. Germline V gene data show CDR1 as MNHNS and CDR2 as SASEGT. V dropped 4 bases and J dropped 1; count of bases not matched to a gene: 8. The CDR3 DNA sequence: TGTGCCAGCAGTGCCCGGGACAGGGTAGGGTCTGGGGCCAACGTCCTGACTTTC. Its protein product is CASSARDRVGSGANVLTF.

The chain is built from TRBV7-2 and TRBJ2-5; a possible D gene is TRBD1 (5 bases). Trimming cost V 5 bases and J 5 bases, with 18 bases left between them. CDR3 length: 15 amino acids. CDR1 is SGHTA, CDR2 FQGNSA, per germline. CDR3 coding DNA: TGTGCCAGCAGCCCTGCTCTGGCAGGGTGGGAGACCCAGTACTTC. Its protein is CASSPALAGWETQYF. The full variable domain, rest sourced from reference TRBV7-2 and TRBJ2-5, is GAGVSQSPSNKVTEKGKDVELRCDPISGHTALYWYRQSLGQGLEFLIYFQGNSAPDKSGLPSDRFSAERTGGSVSTLTIQRTQQEDSAVYLCASSPALAGWETQYFGPGTRLLVL.

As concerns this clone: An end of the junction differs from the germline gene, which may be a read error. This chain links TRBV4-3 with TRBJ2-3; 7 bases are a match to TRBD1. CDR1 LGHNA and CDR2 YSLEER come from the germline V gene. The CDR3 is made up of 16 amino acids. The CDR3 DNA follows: TGCGCCAGCAGGCAAGATCGGGGACAGAGCACAGATACGCAGTATTTT. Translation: CASRQDRGQSTDTQYF.

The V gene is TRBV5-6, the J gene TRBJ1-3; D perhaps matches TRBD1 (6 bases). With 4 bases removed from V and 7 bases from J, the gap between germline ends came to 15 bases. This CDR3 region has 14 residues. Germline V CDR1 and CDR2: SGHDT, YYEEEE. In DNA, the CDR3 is TGTGCCAGCAGCCCCCGACAGGTCCAGAACACCATATATTTT. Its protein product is CASSPRQVQNTIYF.

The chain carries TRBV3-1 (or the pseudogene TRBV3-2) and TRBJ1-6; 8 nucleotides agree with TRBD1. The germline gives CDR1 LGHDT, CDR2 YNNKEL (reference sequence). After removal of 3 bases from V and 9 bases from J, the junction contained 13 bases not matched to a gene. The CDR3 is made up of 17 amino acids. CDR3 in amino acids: CASSHGPLTGGISPLHF. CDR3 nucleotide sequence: TGTGCCAGCAGCCATGGTCCCCTAACAGGGGGAATTTCACCCCTCCACTTT.